Described below is a single TCR beta chain sequence and its context. The entry originates in a study of T cell changes during pregnancy in multiple sclerosis. Here immunoSEQ multiplex PCR was the method, and the copy in TCRdb shows in-frame clones only, minus some. The repertoire includes about 69,000 clones, around 92% of them detected once, and just under 2% sits in the top ten. The CDR3 has 14 residues. The germline V and J ends were trimmed by 5 bases and 2 bases, with 12 bases remaining between them. Germline CDR1 is LGHNA and CDR2 is YNFKEQ. The sample was peripheral blood, taken in the third trimester of pregnancy. V gene TRBV4-2 combines with J gene TRBJ2-5; D might be TRBD2 (6 bases). The clonotype was recovered from a female donor in good health, enrolled as a control in a pregnancy study. This CDR3 reads CASSETGTQETQYF. The CDR3 nucleotides are TGTGCCAGCAGCGAAACCGGGACTCAAGAGACCCAGTACTTC.